Sequencing of this T cell receptor beta chain was carried out in a study of neurological immune-mediated disorders. Regarding the study as a whole: No CDR3 amino acid sequences recurred among expanded clones across subjects, suggesting private repertoires in all groups.

PBMCs stored at -80 C, numbering 2 million, were the origin of the unsorted libraries. TCRdb ran MiXCR on the 5' RACE reads and lists one entry per CDR3 protein. This sample has 55,000 to 65,000 distinct CDR3 sequences, with about 12% found just once. This clonotype has ten or more counts. Its antigen is unknown. There are 16 residues in the CDR3. Germline V CDR1 and CDR2: DFQATT, SNEGSKA (reference sequence). Trimming removed 6 bases from V and 2 bases from J; junction bases left unmatched: 15. The TCR comes from a woman aged 55 to 70 with HTLV-1-associated myelopathy (HAM/TSP). J is TRBJ2-5 and V is TRBV20-1, with 7 positions matching TRBD2. Specimen: PBMCs. Here the CDR3 reads CSASYSGSGTQETQYF. The DNA of the CDR3 is TGCAGTGCCTCCTACTCGGGGAGCGGGACGCAAGAGACCCAGTACTTC.